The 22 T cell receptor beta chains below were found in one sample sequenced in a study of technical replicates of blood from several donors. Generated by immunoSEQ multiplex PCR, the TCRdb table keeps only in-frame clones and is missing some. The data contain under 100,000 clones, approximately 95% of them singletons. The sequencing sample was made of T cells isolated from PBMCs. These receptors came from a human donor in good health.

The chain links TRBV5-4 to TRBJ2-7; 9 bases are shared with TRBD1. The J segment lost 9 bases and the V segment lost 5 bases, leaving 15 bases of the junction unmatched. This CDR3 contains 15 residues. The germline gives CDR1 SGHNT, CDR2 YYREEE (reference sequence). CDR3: CASRPPGTGLSTQYF. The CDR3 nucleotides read TGTGCCAGCAGGCCCCCCGGGACAGGGTTAAGTACGCAGTACTTC.

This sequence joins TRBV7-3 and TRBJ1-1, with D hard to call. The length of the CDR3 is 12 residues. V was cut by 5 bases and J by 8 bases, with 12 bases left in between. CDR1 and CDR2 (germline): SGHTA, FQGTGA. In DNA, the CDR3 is TGTGCCAGCAGCCCGAGGGATGGGGAAGCTTTCTTT. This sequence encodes CASSPRDGEAFF.

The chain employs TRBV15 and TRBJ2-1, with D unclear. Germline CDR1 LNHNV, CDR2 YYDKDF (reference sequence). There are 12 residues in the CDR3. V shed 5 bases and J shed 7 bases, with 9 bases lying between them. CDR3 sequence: CATSFDWNEQFF. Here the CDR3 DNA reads TGTGCCACCAGCTTCGACTGGAATGAGCAGTTCTTC.

The CDR3 nucleotides are TGTGCCAGCAGTTTGGGGACACCCCGGGAAAAACTGTTTTTT. Translation: CASSLGTPREKLFF. This chain links TRBV28 with TRBJ1-4; weak D call: TRBD1 (6 bases). The CDR3 consists of 14 residues. Germline V gene data show CDR1 as MDHEN and CDR2 as SYDVKM. V was clipped by 3 bases and J by 8 bases, with 13 bases between them.

The CDR3 spells CASSVGTGHYYGYTF. CDR3 DNA: TGTGCCAGCAGCGTAGGGACAGGGCATTACTATGGCTACACCTTC. The chain joins TRBV9 to TRBJ1-2, with 8 bases fitting TRBD1. The V gene's germline CDR1 is SGDLS and CDR2 YYNGEE. The CDR3 extends over 15 amino acids. Losses at the gene ends were 0 bases for V and 3 bases for J; bases not matched to a gene: 4.

As DNA, the CDR3 is TGTGCCAGCAGCTTGGAATGGGGGCAAGACTATGGCTACACCTTC. The encoded protein is CASSLEWGQDYGYTF. The gene calls are TRBV5-6 and TRBJ1-2; possible D gene TRBD1, 6 bases. Germline V gives CDR1 SGHDT, CDR2 YYEEEE. Between the trimmed V and J ends, which lost 0 bases and 3 bases, there was a span of 12 bases. The CDR3 has 15 amino acids.

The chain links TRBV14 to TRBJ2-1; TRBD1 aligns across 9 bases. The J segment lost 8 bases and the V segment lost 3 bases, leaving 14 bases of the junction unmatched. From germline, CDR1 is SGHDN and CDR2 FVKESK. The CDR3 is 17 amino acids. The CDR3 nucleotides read TGTGCCAGCAGCCAGGCCCCCCGGACAGGGGATTGGTATGAGCAGTTCTTC. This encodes CASSQAPRTGDWYEQFF.

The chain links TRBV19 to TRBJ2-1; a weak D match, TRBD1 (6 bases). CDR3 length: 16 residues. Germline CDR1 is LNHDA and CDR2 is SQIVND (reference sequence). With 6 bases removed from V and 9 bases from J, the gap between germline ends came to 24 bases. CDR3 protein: CASRYPVQGPFSEQFF. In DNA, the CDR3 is TGTGCCAGTAGATACCCTGTACAGGGACCCTTCAGTGAGCAGTTCTTC.

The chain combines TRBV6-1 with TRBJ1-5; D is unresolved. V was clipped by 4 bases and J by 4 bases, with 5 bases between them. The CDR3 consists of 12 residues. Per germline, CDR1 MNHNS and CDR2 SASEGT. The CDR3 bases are TGTGCCAGCAGTGGCAGTAATCAGCCCCAGCATTTT. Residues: CASSGSNQPQHF.

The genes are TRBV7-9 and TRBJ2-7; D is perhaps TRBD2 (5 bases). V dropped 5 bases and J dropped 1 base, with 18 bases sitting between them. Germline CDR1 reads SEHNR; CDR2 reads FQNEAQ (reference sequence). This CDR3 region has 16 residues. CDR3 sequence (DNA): TGTGCCAGCAGCAACCCAGTTCCGGGATCTTCCTACGAGCAGTACTTC. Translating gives CASSNPVPGSSYEQYF.

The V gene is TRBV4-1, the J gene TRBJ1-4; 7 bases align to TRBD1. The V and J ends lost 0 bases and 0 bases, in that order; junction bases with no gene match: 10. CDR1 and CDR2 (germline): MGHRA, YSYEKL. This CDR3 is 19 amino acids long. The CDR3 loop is CASSQDPGTEDATNEKLFF. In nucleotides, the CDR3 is TGCGCCAGCAGCCAAGATCCCGGGACAGAGGACGCAACTAATGAAAAACTGTTTTTT.

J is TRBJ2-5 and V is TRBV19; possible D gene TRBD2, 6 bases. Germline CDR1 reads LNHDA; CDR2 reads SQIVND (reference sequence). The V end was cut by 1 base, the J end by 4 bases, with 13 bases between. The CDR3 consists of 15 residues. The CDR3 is CASSIVPGVVETQYF. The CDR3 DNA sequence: TGTGCCAGTAGTATAGTGCCGGGAGTTGTAGAGACCCAGTACTTC.

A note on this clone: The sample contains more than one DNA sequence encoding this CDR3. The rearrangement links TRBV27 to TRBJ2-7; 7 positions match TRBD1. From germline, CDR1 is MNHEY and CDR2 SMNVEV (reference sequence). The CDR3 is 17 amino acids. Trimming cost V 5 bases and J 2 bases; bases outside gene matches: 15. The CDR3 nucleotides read TGTGCCAGCAGTCTATATAGGACAGGCTTGGCTCCCTACGAGCAGTACTTC. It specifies CASSLYRTGLAPYEQYF.

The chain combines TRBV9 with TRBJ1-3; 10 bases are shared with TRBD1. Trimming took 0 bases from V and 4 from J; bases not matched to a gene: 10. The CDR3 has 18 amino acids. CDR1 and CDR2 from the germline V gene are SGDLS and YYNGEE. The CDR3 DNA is TGTGCCAGCAGCGTAGCCCCTTGGACAGGGGGATCCGGAAACACCATATATTTT. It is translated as CASSVAPWTGGSGNTIYF. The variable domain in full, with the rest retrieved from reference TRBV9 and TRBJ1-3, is DSGVTQTPKHLITATGQRVTLRCSPRSGDLSVYWYQQSLDQGLQFLIQYYNGEERAKGNILERFSAQQFPDLHSELNLSSLELGDSALYFCASSVAPWTGGSGNTIYFGEGSWLTVV.

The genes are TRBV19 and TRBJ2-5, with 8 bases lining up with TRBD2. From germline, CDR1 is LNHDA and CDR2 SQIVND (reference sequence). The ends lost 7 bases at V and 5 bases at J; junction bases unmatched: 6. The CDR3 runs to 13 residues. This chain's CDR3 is CASKREWGETQYF. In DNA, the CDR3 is TGTGCCAGTAAGCGGGAGTGGGGTGAGACCCAGTACTTC.

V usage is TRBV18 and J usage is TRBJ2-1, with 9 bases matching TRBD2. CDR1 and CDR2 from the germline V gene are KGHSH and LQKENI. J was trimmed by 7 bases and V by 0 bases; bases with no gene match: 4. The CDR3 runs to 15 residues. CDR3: CASSPPLAGWNEQFF. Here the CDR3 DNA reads TGTGCCAGCTCACCACCACTAGCGGGTTGGAATGAGCAGTTCTTC. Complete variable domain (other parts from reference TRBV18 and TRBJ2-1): NAGVMQNPRHLVRRRGQEARLRCSPMKGHSHVYWYRQLPEEGLKFMVYLQKENIIDESGMPKERFSAEFPKEGPSILRIQQVVRGDSAAYFCASSPPLAGWNEQFFGPGTRLTVL.

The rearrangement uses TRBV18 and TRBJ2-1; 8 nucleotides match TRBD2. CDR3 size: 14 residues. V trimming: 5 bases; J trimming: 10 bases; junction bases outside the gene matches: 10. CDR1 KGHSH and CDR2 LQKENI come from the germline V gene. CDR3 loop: CASSSRLARIEQFF. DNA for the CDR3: TGTGCCAGCTCATCGCGACTAGCGAGAATCGAGCAGTTCTTC.

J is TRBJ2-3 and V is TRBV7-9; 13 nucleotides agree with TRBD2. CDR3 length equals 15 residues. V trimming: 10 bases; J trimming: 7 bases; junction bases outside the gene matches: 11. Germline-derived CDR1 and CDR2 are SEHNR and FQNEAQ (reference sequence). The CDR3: CATTRTSGRANTQYF. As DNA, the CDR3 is TGTGCCACCACCAGAACTAGCGGGAGGGCCAATACGCAGTATTTT.

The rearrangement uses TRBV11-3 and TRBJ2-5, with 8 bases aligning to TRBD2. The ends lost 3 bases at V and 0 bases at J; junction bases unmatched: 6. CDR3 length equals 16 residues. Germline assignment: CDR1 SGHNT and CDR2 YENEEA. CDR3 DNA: TGTGCCAGCAGCTTCGGCCTAGCGGGCAACCAAGAGACCCAGTACTTC. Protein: CASSFGLAGNQETQYF.

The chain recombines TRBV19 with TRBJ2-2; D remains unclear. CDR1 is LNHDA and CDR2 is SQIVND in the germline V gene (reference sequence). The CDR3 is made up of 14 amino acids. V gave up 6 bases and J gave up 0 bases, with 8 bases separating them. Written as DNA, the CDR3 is TGTGCCAGTAGGAGGTCCGCGAACACCGGGGAGCTGTTTTTT. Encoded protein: CASRRSANTGELFF.

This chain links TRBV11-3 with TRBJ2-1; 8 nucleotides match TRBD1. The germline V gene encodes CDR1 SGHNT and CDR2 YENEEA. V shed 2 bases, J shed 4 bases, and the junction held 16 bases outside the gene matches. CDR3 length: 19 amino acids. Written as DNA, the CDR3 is TGTGCCAGCAGCTTACGGAGAGACAGGGGTCAGCCGCCTTACAATGAGCAGTTCTTC. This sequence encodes CASSLRRDRGQPPYNEQFF.

CDR3 DNA sequence: TGTGCCAGCAGCGCAAGTAGTACCGGGACAGGGGGGAATGAGCAGTTCTTC. Amino acid sequence: CASSASSTGTGGNEQFF. This chain joins TRBV9 and TRBJ2-1; 11 positions match TRBD1. In germline, CDR1 is SGDLS, CDR2 YYNGEE. This CDR3 is 17 amino acids long. Unmatched junction bases numbered 12, after V lost 3 bases and J lost 7 bases.